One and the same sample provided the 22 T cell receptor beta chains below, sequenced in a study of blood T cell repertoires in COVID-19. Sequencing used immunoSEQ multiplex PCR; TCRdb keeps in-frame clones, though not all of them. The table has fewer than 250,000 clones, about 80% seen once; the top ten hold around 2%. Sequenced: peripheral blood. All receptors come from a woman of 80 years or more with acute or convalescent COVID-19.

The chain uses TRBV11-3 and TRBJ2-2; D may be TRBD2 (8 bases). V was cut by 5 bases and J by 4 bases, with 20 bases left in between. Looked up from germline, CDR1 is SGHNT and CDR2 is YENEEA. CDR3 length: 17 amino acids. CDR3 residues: CASSQGGSGSRTGELFF. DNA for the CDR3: TGTGCCAGCAGCCAGGGGGGAAGCGGGAGTCGCACCGGGGAGCTGTTTTTT.

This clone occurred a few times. CDR3 sequence reads: CATSRGDSSGANVLTF. CDR3 sequence (DNA): TGTGCCACCAGCAGAGGAGATAGCTCTGGGGCCAACGTCCTGACTTTC. The chain couples TRBV15 to TRBJ2-6, with D unclear. CDR1 is LNHNV, CDR2 YYDKDF, per germline (reference sequence). This CDR3 region has 16 residues. Trimming stripped 1 base from V and 0 bases from J, with 7 bases between.

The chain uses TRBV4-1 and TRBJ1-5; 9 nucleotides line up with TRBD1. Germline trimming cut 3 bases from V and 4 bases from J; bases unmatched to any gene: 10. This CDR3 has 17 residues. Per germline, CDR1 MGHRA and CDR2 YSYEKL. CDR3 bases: TGCGCCAGCAGCCATCCTGACCCCGGGACAGGGAATCAGCCCCAGCATTTT. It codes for CASSHPDPGTGNQPQHF.

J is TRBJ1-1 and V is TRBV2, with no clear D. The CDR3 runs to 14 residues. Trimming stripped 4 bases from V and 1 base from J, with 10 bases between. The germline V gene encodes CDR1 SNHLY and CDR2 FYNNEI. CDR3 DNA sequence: TGTGCCAGCAGTGGACGACTTACGAACACTGAAGCTTTCTTT. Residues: CASSGRLTNTEAFF. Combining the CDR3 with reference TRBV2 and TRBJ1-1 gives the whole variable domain EPEVTQTPSHQVTQMGQEVILRCVPISNHLYFYWYRQILGQKVEFLVSFYNNEISEKSEIFDDQFSVERPDGSNFTLKIRSTKLEDSAMYFCASSGRLTNTEAFFGQGTRLTVV.

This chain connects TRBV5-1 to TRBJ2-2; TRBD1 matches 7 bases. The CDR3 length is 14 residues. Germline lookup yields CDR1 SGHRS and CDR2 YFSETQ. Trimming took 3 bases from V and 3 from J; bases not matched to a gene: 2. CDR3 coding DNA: TGCGCCAGCAGCTACCAGGGGGACACCGGGGAGCTGTTTTTT. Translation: CASSYQGDTGELFF.

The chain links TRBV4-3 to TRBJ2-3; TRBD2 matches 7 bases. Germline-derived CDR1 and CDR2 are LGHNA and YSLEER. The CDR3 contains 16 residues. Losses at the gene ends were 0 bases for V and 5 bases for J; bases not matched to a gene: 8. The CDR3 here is CASSQDWGGRVDTQYF. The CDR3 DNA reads TGCGCCAGCAGCCAAGATTGGGGGGGTCGGGTAGATACGCAGTATTTT.

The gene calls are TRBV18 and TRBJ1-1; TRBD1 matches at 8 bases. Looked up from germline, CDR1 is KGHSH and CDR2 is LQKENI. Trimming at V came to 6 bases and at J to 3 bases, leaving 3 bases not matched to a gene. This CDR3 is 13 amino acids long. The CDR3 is CASSSGGHTEAFF. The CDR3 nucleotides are TGTGCCAGCTCGTCAGGGGGCCACACTGAAGCTTTCTTT.

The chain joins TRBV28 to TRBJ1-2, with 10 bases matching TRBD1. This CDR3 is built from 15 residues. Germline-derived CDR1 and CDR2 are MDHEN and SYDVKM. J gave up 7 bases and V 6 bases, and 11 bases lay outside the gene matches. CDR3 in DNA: TGTGCCAGCAGCCCTCCGGGACAGGGGTATTCTGGCTACACCTTC. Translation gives CASSPPGQGYSGYTF.

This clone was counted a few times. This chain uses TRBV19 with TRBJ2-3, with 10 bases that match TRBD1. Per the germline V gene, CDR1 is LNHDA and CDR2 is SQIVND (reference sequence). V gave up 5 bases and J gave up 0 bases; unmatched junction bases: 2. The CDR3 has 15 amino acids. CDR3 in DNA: TGTGCCAGTAGTTTGGGACAGGGGAGCACAGATACGCAGTATTTT. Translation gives CASSLGQGSTDTQYF.

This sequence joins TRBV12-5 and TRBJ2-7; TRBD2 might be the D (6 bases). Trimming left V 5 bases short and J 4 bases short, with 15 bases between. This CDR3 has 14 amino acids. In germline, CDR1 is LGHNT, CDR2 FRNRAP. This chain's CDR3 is CASGRGNSDYEQYF. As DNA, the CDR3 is TGTGCTAGTGGTCGGGGGAACAGTGATTACGAGCAGTACTTC.

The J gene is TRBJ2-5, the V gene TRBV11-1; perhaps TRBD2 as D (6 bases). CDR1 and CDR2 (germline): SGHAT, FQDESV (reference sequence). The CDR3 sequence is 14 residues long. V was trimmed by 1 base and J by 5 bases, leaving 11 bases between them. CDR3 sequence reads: CASSLGWGGETQYF. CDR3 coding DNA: TGTGCCAGCAGCTTAGGTTGGGGAGGTGAGACCCAGTACTTC.

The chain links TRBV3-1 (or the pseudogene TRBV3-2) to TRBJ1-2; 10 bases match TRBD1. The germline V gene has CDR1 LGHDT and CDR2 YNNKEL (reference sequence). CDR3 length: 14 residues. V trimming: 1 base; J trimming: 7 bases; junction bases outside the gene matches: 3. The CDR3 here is CASSQGQGAGGYTF. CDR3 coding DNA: TGTGCCAGCAGCCAAGGACAGGGGGCGGGTGGCTACACCTTC.

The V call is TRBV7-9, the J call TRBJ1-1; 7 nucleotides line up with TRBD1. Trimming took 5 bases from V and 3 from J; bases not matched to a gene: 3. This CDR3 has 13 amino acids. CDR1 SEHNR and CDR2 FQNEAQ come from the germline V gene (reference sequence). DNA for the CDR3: TGTGCCAGCAGCGGGGGACAGTACACTGAAGCTTTCTTT. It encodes CASSGGQYTEAFF. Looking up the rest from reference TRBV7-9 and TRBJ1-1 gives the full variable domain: DTGVSQNPRHKITKRGQNVTFRCDPISEHNRLYWYRQTLGQGPEFLTYFQNEAQLEKSRLLSDRFSAERPKGSFSTLEIQRTEQGDSAMYLCASSGGQYTEAFFGQGTRLTVV.

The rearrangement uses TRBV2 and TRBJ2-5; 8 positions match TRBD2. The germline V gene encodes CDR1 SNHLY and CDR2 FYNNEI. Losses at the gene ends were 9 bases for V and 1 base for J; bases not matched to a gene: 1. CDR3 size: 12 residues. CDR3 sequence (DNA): TGTGCCAGTAGCGGGACCCAAGAGACCCAGTACTTC. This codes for CASSGTQETQYF.

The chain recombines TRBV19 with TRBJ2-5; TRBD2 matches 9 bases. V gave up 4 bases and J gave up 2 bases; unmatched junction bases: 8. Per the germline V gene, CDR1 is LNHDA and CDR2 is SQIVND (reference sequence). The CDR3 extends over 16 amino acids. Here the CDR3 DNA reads TGTGCCAGTAGTACCCTAGCGGGGTGGTCGCAAGAGACCCAGTACTTC. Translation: CASSTLAGWSQETQYF. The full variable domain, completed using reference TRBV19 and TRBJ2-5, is DGGITQSPKYLFRKEGQNVTLSCEQNLNHDAMYWYRQDPGQGLRLIYYSQIVNDFQKGDIAEGYSVSREKKESFPLTVTSAQKNPTAFYLCASSTLAGWSQETQYFGPGTRLLVL.

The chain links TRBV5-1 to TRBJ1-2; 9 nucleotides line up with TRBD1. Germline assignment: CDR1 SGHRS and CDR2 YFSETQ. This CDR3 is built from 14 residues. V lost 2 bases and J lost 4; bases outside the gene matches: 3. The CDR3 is CASSLTTGGYGYTF. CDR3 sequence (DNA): TGCGCCAGCAGCTTAACGACAGGGGGCTATGGCTACACCTTC.

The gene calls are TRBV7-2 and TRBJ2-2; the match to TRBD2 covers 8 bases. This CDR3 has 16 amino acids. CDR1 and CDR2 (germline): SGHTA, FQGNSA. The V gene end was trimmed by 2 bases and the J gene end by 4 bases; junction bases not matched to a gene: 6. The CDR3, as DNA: TGTGCCAGCAGCTTAATCCCGGGGGGGGGCACCGGGGAGCTGTTTTTT. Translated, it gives CASSLIPGGGTGELFF.

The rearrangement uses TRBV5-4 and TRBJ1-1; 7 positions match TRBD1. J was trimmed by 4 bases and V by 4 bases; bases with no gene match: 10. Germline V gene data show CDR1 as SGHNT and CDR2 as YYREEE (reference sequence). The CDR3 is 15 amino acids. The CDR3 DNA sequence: TGTGCCAGCAGCACAAGACAGGGAAAGGGCACTGAAGCTTTCTTT. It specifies CASSTRQGKGTEAFF.

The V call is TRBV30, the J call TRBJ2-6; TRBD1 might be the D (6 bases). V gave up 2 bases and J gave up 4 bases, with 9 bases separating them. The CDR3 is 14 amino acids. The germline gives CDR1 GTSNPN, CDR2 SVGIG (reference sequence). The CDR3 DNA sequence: TGTGCCTGGAGTAGTGGACAGGGGGCCAACGTCCTGACTTTC. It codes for CAWSSGQGANVLTF.

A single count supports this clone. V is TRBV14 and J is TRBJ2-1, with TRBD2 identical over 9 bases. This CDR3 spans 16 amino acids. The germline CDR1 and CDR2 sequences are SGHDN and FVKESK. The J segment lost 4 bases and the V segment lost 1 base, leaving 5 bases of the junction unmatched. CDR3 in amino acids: CASSQGLAGEYNEQFF. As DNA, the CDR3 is TGTGCCAGCAGCCAAGGGTTAGCGGGAGAATACAATGAGCAGTTCTTC.

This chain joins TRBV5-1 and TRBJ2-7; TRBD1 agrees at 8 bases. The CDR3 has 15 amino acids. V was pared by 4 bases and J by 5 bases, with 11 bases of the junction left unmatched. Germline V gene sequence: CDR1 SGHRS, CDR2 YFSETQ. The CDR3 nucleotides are TGCGCCAGCAGCCGCCGAGGACAGGGTGGGAACGAGCAGTACTTC. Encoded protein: CASSRRGQGGNEQYF.

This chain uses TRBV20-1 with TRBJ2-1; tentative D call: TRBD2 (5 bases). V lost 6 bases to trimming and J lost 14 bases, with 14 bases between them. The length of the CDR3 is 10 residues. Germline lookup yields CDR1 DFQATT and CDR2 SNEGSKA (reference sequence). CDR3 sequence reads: CSASREFEFF. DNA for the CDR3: TGCAGTGCCTCGAGGGAATTCGAGTTCTTC.